The rows below give T cell receptor beta chains drawn from one sample of a study of cytomegalovirus exposure and HLA in healthy donors. The protocol was immunoSEQ multiplex PCR, while the TCRdb copy is restricted to in-frame clones and leaves out a portion. The table shows nearly 200,000 clones, with around 79% occurring only once. The sequenced sample was PBMCs. Receptor source: a male donor in good health and CMV-seropositive. Both conserved end residues are trimmed from each CDR3. The order of the fields is V gene, J gene, CDR3 protein.

V: TRBV21-1; J: TRBJ1-4; CDR3: ASSKEGRGGMEKLF
V: TRBV4-1; J: TRBJ1-2; CDR3: ASSQATKGAGYGYT
V: TRBV5-1; J: TRBJ2-6; CDR3: ASSLGGLSGANVLT
V: TRBV7-2; J: TRBJ2-3; CDR3: ASSLGASGGGADTQY
V: TRBV4-3; J: TRBJ2-3; CDR3: ASSEVKGQLYTDTQY
V: TRBV6-5; J: TRBJ2-7; CDR3: ASSYYDRGGYEQY
V: TRBV7-2; J: TRBJ2-3; CDR3: ASSLDDSVAQY
V: TRBV5-6; J: TRBJ1-3; CDR3: ASTETGSRESGNTIY
V: TRBV10-3; J: TRBJ2-3; CDR3: AISPGTTTDTQY
V: TRBV19; J: TRBJ2-7; CDR3: ASSEQLSYEQY
V: TRBV19; J: TRBJ2-2; CDR3: ASSIEGQGRGNTGELF
V: TRBV7-8; J: TRBJ2-1; CDR3: ASSLPSGRINEQF
V: TRBV6-5; J: TRBJ2-4; CDR3: ASSVTPGIQY
V: TRBV7-9; J: TRBJ1-1; CDR3: ASSLLTKNTEAF
V: TRBV27; J: TRBJ2-3; CDR3: ASSLGGPTDTQY
V: TRBV4-2; J: TRBJ1-2; CDR3: ASSARDRDGYT
V: TRBV7-2; J: TRBJ2-1; CDR3: ASSLVGTSGGGYKQF
V: TRBV7-9; J: TRBJ1-1; CDR3: ASSSLTLEIEEAF
V: TRBV19; J: TRBJ2-7; CDR3: ASSTPGQVTYEQY
V: TRBV6-6; J: TRBJ2-1; CDR3: ASSLGRGNNEQF
V: TRBV7-2; J: TRBJ2-1; CDR3: ASSLGGGGADEQF
V: TRBV10-3; J: TRBJ1-1; CDR3: AITYDRVTEAF
V: TRBV7-9; J: TRBJ2-5; CDR3: ASSQGRGEGD
V: TRBV7-8; J: TRBJ1-1; CDR3: ASSLAGQWESNTEAF
V: TRBV4-3; J: TRBJ1-5; CDR3: ASSQVNRGTNQPQH
V: TRBV6-5; J: TRBJ2-7; CDR3: ASSYSARGPRGEQY
V: TRBV28; J: TRBJ2-6; CDR3: ASRRGAHLSGANVLT
V: TRBV19; J: TRBJ1-1; CDR3: ASLADPWETEAF
V: TRBV7-6; J: TRBJ1-2; CDR3: ASSPYLTGSYGYT
V: TRBV25-1; J: TRBJ1-1; CDR3: ASSESGRRGRRNTEAF
V: TRBV30; J: TRBJ2-3; CDR3: AWSVGLADTDTQY
V: TRBV5-1; J: .; CDR3: ASSSGQFYEQY
V: TRBV9; J: TRBJ1-4; CDR3: ASSVTQTGFGEKLF
V: TRBV7-3; J: TRBJ2-1; CDR3: ASSLQGMGYNEQF
V: TRBV7-3; J: TRBJ1-2; CDR3: ASSLGLGAPKGYT
V: TRBV4-3; J: TRBJ2-1; CDR3: ASSRATGSPGNEQF
V: TRBV4-3; J: TRBJ2-3; CDR3: ASSPNRLAGISTDTQY
V: TRBV7-9; J: TRBJ2-7; CDR3: ASSRTSGSWYEQY
V: TRBV2; J: TRBJ2-2; CDR3: ASSATRIANTGELF
V: TRBV7-2; J: TRBJ2-1; CDR3: ASSLDGGTSYNEQF
V: TRBV2; J: TRBJ1-2; CDR3: ASNGGTGGAGNYGYT
V: TRBV6-1; J: TRBJ2-5; CDR3: ASSQGRTGEFQETQY
V: TRBV2; J: TRBJ2-2; CDR3: ASRDGQVANTGELF
V: TRBV15; J: TRBJ2-6; CDR3: ATSRSGQRSSGANVLT
V: TRBV7-2; J: TRBJ2-7; CDR3: ASSLGGGLYEQY
V: TRBV19; J: TRBJ1-5; CDR3: ASSIGINQPQH
V: TRBV7-9; J: TRBJ1-4; CDR3: SSSLVQGNEKLF
V: TRBV7-2; J: TRBJ2-2; CDR3: ASSLAGPNTGELF